This entry features one T cell receptor (beta chain) sequence. Its antigen is as yet unknown. The sample originates from a study of PD-1 blockade in classical Hodgkin lymphoma. Points from the study as a whole: Diversity similar to that of newly diagnosed patients was seen at baseline in complete responders. The causes of the repertoire differences, possibly disease activity or prior therapy, remain undefined. Newly diagnosed patients had baseline TCR diversity that was reportedly lower than that of healthy donors.

The germline V gene encodes CDR1 SGHDN and CDR2 FVKESK. V dropped 3 bases and J dropped 4; count of bases not matched to a gene: 16. The CDR3 is 19 residues long. Indicated time point: cycle 4 day 1 (C4D1), after more than five weeks of nivolumab. Relapse after autologous stem cell transplantation occurred in every patient, and brentuximab vedotin exposure varied. The table came from immunoSEQ multiplex PCR; TCRdb's copy has only in-frame clones and leaves some out. This sample yields some 33,000 clones, of which approximately 70% are seen a single time; 3.5% to 4% belongs to the top ten. The clonotype was recovered from a human donor with classical Hodgkin lymphoma. Here the sequenced sample was peripheral blood mononuclear cells (PBMCs), taken before the fourth cycle of nivolumab. The chain has TRBV14 and TRBJ2-1; TRBD1 aligns across 9 bases. The CDR3 is CASSQRYRGRLGGYNEQFF. The CDR3, as DNA: TGTGCCAGCAGCCAGAGGTACAGGGGGCGACTCGGGGGATACAATGAGCAGTTCTTC.